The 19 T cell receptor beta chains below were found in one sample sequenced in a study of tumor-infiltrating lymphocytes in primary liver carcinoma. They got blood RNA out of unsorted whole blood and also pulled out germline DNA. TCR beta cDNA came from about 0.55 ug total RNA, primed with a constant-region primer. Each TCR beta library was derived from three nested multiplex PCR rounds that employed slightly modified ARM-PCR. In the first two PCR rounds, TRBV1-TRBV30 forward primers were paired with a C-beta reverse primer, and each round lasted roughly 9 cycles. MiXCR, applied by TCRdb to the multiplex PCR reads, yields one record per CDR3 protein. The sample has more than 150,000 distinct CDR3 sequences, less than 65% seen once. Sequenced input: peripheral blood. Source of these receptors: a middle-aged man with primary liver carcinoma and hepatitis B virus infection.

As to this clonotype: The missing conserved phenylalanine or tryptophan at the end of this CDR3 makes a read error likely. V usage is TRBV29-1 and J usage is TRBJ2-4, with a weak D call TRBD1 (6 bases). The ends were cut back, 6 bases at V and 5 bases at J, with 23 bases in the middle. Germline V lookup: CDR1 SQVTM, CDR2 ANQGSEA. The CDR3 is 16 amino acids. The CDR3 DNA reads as TGCAGCGTCCTCCTGGGACATCCTAAGGAGGAAAACATTCAGTACTTG. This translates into CSVLLGHPKEENIQYL.

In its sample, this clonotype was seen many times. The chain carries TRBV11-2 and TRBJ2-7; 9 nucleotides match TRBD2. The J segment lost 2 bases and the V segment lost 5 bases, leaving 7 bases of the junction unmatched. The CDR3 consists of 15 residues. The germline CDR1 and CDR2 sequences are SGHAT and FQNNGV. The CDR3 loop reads CASSPGGGRAYEQYF. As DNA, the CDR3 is TGTGCCAGCAGCCCCGGAGGCGGGAGGGCCTACGAGCAGTACTTC.

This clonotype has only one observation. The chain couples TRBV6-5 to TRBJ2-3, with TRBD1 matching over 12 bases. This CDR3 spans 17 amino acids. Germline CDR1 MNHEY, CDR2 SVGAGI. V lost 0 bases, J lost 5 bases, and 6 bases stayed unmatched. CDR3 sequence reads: CASSYSPGQGAEDTQYF. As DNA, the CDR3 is TGTGCCAGCAGTTACTCGCCGGGACAGGGGGCCGAAGATACGCAGTATTTT.

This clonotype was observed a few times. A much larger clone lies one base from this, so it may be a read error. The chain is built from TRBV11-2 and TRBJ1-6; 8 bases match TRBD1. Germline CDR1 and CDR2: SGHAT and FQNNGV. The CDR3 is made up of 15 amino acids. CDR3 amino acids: CVSREDRGRASPLHF. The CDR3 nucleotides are TGTGTCAGCAGGGAAGACAGGGGCCGGGCTTCACCCCTCCACTTT.

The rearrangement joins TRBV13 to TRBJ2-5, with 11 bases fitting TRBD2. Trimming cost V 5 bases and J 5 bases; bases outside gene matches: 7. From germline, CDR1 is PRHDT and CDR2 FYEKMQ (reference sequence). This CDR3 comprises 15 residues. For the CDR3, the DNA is TGTGCCAGCAGCCCTAGCGGGAGGTGGGCTGAGACCCAGTACTTC. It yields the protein CASSPSGRWAETQYF.

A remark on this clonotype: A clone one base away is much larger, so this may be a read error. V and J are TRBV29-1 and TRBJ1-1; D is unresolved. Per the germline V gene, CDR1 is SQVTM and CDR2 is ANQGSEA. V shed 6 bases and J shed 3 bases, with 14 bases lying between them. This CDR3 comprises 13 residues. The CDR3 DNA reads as TGCAGCGTCCTGAGAACAGTGGACACTGAAGCTTTCTTT. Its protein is CSVLRTVDTEAFF. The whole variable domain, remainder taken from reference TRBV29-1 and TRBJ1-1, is SAVISQKPSRDICQRGTSLTIQCQVDSQVTMMFWYRQQPGQSLTLIATANQGSEATYESGFVIDKFPISRPNLTFSTLTVSNMSPEDSSIYLCSVLRTVDTEAFFGQGTRLTVV.

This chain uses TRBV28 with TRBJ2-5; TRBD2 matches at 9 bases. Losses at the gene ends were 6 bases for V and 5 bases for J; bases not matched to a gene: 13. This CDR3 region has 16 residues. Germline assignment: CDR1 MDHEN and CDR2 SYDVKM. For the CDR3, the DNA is TGTGCCAGCAGAAACCACGGGACTAGCCCTGGGGAGACCCAGTACTTC. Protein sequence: CASRNHGTSPGETQYF. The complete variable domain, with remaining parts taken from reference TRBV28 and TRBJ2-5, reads DVKVTQSSRYLVKRTGEKVFLECVQDMDHENMFWYRQDPGLGLRLIYFSYDVKMKEKGDIPEGYSVSREKKERFSLILESASTNQTSMYLCASRNHGTSPGETQYFGPGTRLLVL.

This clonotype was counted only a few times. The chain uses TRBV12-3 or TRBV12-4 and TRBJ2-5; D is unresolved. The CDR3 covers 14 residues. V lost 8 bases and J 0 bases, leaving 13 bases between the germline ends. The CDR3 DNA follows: TGTGCCAGCCGTCTTGATAGGTACCAAGAGACCCAGTACTTC. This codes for CASRLDRYQETQYF.

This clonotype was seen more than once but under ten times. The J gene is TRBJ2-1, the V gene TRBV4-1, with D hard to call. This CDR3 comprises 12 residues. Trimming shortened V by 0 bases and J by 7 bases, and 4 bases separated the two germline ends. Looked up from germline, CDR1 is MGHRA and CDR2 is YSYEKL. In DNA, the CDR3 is TGCGCCAGCAGCCAAGACCGGAATGAGCAGTTCTTC. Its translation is CASSQDRNEQFF.

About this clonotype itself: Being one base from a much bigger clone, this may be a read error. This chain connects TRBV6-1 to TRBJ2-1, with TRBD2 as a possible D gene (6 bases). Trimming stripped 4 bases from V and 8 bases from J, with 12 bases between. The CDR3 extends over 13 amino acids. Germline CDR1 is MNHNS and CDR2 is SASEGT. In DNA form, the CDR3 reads TGTGCCAGCAGTGGGGACTGGCGGCATGAGCAGTTCTTC. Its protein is CASSGDWRHEQFF.

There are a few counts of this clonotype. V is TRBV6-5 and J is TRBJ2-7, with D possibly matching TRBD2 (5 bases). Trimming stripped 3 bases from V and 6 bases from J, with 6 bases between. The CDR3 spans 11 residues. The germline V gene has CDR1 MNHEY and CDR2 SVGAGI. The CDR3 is CASSYGSEQYF. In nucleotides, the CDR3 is TGTGCCAGCAGTTATGGGAGCGAGCAGTACTTC.

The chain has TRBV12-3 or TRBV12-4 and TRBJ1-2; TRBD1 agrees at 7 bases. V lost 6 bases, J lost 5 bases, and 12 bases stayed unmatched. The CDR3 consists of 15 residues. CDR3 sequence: CASRFPQGSGYGYTF. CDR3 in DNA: TGTGCCAGCAGATTCCCACAGGGGTCAGGATATGGCTACACCTTC.

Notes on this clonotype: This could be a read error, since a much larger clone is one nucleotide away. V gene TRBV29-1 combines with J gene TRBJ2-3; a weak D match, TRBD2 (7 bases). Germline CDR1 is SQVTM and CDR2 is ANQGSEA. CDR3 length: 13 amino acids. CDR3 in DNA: TGCAGCGTTGTACGGGGGGCGGGGGATATGCAGTATTTT. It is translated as CSVVRGAGDMQYF.

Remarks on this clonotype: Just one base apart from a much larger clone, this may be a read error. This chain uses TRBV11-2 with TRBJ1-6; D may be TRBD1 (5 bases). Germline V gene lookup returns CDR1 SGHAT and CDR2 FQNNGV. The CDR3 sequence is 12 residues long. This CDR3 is CVSRETSSPLHF. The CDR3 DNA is TGTGTCAGCAGGGAAACTAGTTCACCCCTCCACTTT.

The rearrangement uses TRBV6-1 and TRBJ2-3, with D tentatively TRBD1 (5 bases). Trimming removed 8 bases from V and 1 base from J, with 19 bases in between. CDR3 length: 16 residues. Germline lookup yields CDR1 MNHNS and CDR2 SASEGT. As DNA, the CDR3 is TGTGCCAGCCGTATGACCATGGGGCAGGGCACAGATACGCAGTATTTT. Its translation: CASRMTMGQGTDTQYF.

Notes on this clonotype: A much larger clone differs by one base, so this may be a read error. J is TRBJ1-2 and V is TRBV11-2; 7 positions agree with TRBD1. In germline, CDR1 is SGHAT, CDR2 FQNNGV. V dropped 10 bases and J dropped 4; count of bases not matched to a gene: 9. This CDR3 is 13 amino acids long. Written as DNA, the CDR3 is TGTGCCAACAGTCAAGGGGGCGTCTATGGCTACACCTTC. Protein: CANSQGGVYGYTF.

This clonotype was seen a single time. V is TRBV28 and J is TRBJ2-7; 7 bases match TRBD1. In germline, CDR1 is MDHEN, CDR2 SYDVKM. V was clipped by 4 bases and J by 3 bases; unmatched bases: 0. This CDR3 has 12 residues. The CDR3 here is CASSWDSYEQYF. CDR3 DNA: TGTGCCAGCAGTTGGGACAGCTACGAGCAGTACTTC.

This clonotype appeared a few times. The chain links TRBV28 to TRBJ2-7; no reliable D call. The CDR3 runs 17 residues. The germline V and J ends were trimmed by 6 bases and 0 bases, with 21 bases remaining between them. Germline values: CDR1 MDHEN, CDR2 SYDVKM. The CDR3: CASSLPLDGWYSYEQYF. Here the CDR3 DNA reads TGTGCCAGCAGCCTCCCTTTGGACGGATGGTACTCCTACGAGCAGTACTTC.

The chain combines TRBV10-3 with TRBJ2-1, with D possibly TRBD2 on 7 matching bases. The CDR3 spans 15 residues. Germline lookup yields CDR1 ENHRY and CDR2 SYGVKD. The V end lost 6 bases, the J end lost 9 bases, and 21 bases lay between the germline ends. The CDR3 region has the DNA TGTGCCATCAGCGAGAGTAGCGGGCAAGGGGGTGAGCAGTTCTTC. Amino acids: CAISESSGQGGEQFF.